Ten or more counts support the clone carrying this T cell receptor beta chain. The antigen is undetermined. Making the TCR beta libraries involved quantitative 5'-RACE with molecular barcodes. TCRdb analysed the 5' RACE reads with MiXCR anew, one entry per CDR3 protein. The data contain over 600,000 distinct CDR3 sequences, over 15% of them singletons. The CDR3 totals 14 residues. V was clipped by 6 bases and J by 3 bases, with 12 bases between them. This specimen comes from a study of CD8 T cells in ankylosing spondylitis. Study outcomes and limitations: Ankylosing spondylitis blood appeared to be characterized by a TCR beta motif of 8 or 9 highly homologous variants. Past research had described some motif variants in reactive arthritis synovial fluid and blood. Clones linked to disease were reported to show significant enrichment in matched ankylosing spondylitis synovial fluid.

Sequencing was done on a sample of blood, either unsorted or a sorted T cell fraction (not recorded which). The clonotype was recovered from a male donor with ankylosing spondylitis. The J gene is TRBJ1-5, the V gene TRBV12-3 or TRBV12-4, with D tentatively TRBD1 (6 bases). Written as DNA, the CDR3 is TGTGCCAGCAGCGCAGGACAGTTCAATCAGCCCCAGCATTTT. This codes for CASSAGQFNQPQHF.